The 26 T cell receptor beta chains below all came from one sample that was sequenced in a study of CD8+ T cells in alopecia areata (dated 2018 in TCRdb). Libraries were made using the immunoSEQ multiplex PCR assay. RNA was extracted from all samples and reverse transcribed into cDNA, which served as template for TCR sequencing. Entries here come from immuneACCESS through TCRdb and include only in-frame sequences with V and J called. Some clones fail to appear in such tables; in the studies checked, an unresolved V gene covers under half of the shortfall, and the cause of the remainder is unknown. For this sample there are over 150,000 clones; about 55% appear just once. The biggest ten clones account for roughly 10% of the sample. Reading the label with the study, this specimen's time point is: roughly 24 weeks on oral tofacitinib. The intended sense of this specimen's treatment or condition label: oral pan-JAK inhibitor, 5-10 mg twice daily.

The sample in question was CD8+ T cells sorted from blood, obtained at week 24, from a patient treated with tofacitinib. The receptor source for this set is a human donor with alopecia areata.

This clone was detected only a few times. The V and J genes are TRBV29-1 and TRBJ1-2, with D uncertain. Trimming took 0 bases from V and 3 from J, leaving 8 bases between them. CDR1 is SQVTM, CDR2 ANQGSEA, per germline. This CDR3 is built from 13 residues. The CDR3: CSVEDQEYYGYTF. For the CDR3, the DNA is TGCAGCGTTGAAGATCAGGAATACTATGGCTACACCTTC.

V and J are TRBV12-5 and TRBJ1-1; D is unclear. Germline lookup yields CDR1 LGHNT and CDR2 FRNRAP. Trimming removed 0 bases from V and 4 bases from J, with 12 bases in between. This CDR3 comprises 15 residues. CDR3 sequence: CASGLVDERITEAFF. CDR3 DNA sequence: TGTGCTAGTGGTTTGGTTGACGAGAGAATCACTGAAGCTTTCTTT.

The chain is built from TRBV19 and TRBJ1-1; D uncertain. Trimming left V 6 bases short and J 0 bases short, with 8 bases between. Germline CDR1 and CDR2: LNHDA and SQIVND (reference sequence). The CDR3 is 13 amino acids. The CDR3 protein is CASSYTVNTEAFF. CDR3 nucleotides: TGTGCCAGTAGCTATACAGTGAACACTGAAGCTTTCTTT.

This clone was observed a few times. This chain links TRBV4-3 with TRBJ2-7; 10 positions agree with TRBD1. Germline V CDR1 and CDR2: LGHNA, YSLEER. CDR3 size: 15 residues. Unmatched junction bases numbered 5, after V lost 0 bases and J lost 6 bases. The CDR3 loop reads CASSQEGTGDGEQYF. Written as DNA, the CDR3 is TGCGCCAGCAGCCAAGAGGGGACAGGGGACGGCGAGCAGTACTTC.

This clone was observed a few times. CDR3 DNA: TGTGCCAGTAGTATAGGGGCAGGTGACCCCTACGAGCAGTACTTC. Encoded protein: CASSIGAGDPYEQYF. The rearrangement links TRBV19 to TRBJ2-7; D remains ambiguous. CDR3 size: 15 residues. CDR1 LNHDA and CDR2 SQIVND come from the germline V gene (reference sequence). V was pared by 1 base and J by 2 bases, with 12 bases between.

The rearrangement links TRBV27 to TRBJ2-1; D perhaps matches TRBD1 (5 bases). Germline V gives CDR1 MNHEY, CDR2 SMNVEV (reference sequence). CDR3 size: 15 residues. V gave up 3 bases and J gave up 5 bases, with 14 bases separating them. This CDR3 reads CASSFVRVDDNEQFF. In nucleotides, the CDR3 is TGTGCCAGCAGTTTCGTCAGGGTGGACGACAATGAGCAGTTCTTC.

The CDR3 DNA is TGTGCCAGTAGTACACTAGCGGGGGAATTATACGAGCAGTTCTTC. Encoded protein: CASSTLAGELYEQFF. The rearrangement joins TRBV19 to TRBJ2-1; 11 nucleotides line up with TRBD2. This CDR3 contains 15 residues. Losses at the gene ends were 4 bases for V and 10 bases for J; bases not matched to a gene: 9. CDR1 and CDR2 (germline): LNHDA, SQIVND (reference sequence).

The CDR3 loop is CASSLGEGGAFF. The CDR3 bases are TGTGCCAGCAGCTTGGGGGAAGGTGGGGCTTTCTTT. This chain connects TRBV13 to TRBJ1-1; tentatively, D is TRBD1 (5 bases). The CDR3 runs to 12 residues. CDR1 is PRHDT and CDR2 is FYEKMQ in the germline V gene (reference sequence). The ends were cut back, 3 bases at V and 11 bases at J, with 13 bases in the middle.

This chain joins TRBV29-1 and TRBJ1-2, with 9 bases identical to TRBD1. The germline V gene has CDR1 SQVTM and CDR2 ANQGSEA. V lost 2 bases, J lost 5 bases, and 6 bases stayed unmatched. The CDR3 has 14 residues. DNA for the CDR3: TGCAGCGTTGAACCGGGACAGGGCCCATATGGCTACACCTTC. Amino acids: CSVEPGQGPYGYTF.

This clone was found a few times. The chain employs TRBV6-5 and TRBJ2-3; D unclear. V gave up 2 bases and J gave up 3 bases, with 6 bases separating them. The CDR3 extends over 13 amino acids. Germline V gene lookup returns CDR1 MNHEY and CDR2 SVGAGI. DNA for the CDR3: TGTGCCAGCAGTTACGCGGTAACAGATACGCAGTATTTT. Its protein is CASSYAVTDTQYF.

The chain carries TRBV29-1 and TRBJ2-7; D may match TRBD1 or TRBD2 (5 bases each). The CDR3 length is 13 residues. Trimming pared 1 base from V and 0 bases from J, leaving 7 bases between. The germline gives CDR1 SQVTM, CDR2 ANQGSEA. CDR3 sequence: CSVEAGTSYEQYF. The CDR3 bases are TGCAGCGTTGAAGCGGGGACCTCCTACGAGCAGTACTTC.

This chain connects TRBV10-1 to TRBJ2-5; 7 bases align to TRBD1. Germline V gene data show CDR1 as WNHNN and CDR2 as SYGVQD (reference sequence). This CDR3 has 13 residues. V dropped 5 bases and J dropped 2; count of bases not matched to a gene: 2. The CDR3 region is CASSTGQQETQYF. Written as DNA, the CDR3 is TGCGCCAGCAGTACGGGACAGCAAGAGACCCAGTACTTC.

V usage is TRBV2 and J usage is TRBJ1-1; D possibly corresponds to TRBD1 (5 bases). Trimming pared 3 bases from V and 3 bases from J, leaving 8 bases between. The germline V gene encodes CDR1 SNHLY and CDR2 FYNNEI. CDR3 length: 13 residues. In DNA, the CDR3 is TGTGCCAGCAGTGATAGAGGGGACACTGAAGCTTTCTTT. Protein: CASSDRGDTEAFF.

This clone was seen just once. The rearrangement joins TRBV29-1 to TRBJ1-1; no reliable D call. Germline CDR1 is SQVTM and CDR2 is ANQGSEA. V lost 7 bases to trimming and J lost 4 bases, with 10 bases between them. The CDR3 contains 11 residues. The CDR3 region has the DNA TGCAGCGGCAACTCGGGCACTGAAGCTTTCTTT. It is translated as CSGNSGTEAFF. Full variable domain (rest looked up from reference TRBV29-1 and TRBJ1-1): SAVISQKPSRDICQRGTSLTIQCQVDSQVTMMFWYRQQPGQSLTLIATANQGSEATYESGFVIDKFPISRPNLTFSTLTVSNMSPEDSSIYLCSGNSGTEAFFGQGTRLTVV.

This clone was found once. The sample carries other DNA sequences with the same CDR3. This sequence joins TRBV30 and TRBJ1-1, with 8 nucleotides matching TRBD1. The germline CDR1 and CDR2 sequences are GTSNPN and SVGIG (reference sequence). J lost 2 bases, V lost 5 bases, and 4 bases had no gene match. The CDR3 covers 13 residues. CDR3 residues: CAWDTGGNTEAFF. The CDR3 coding sequence is TGTGCCTGGGACACAGGGGGTAACACTGAAGCTTTCTTT.

The V gene is TRBV27, the J gene TRBJ2-3; D remains unclear. CDR1 is MNHEY, CDR2 SMNVEV, per germline (reference sequence). CDR3 length: 12 amino acids. Deletions cut 6 bases from V and 4 bases from J, with 8 bases between. CDR3 in amino acids: CASSQTADTQYF. CDR3 bases: TGTGCCAGCAGCCAAACTGCAGATACGCAGTATTTT.

This clone turned up a few times. The chain couples TRBV19 to TRBJ2-3, with TRBD2 matching over 9 bases. V lost 5 bases and J lost 5; bases outside the gene matches: 11. The CDR3 has 16 residues. The germline CDR1 and CDR2 sequences are LNHDA and SQIVND (reference sequence). CDR3 in DNA: TGTGCCAGTAGTCCGTGGGATCGCGGGGGGGAAGATACGCAGTATTTT. It encodes CASSPWDRGGEDTQYF.

This CDR3 reads CASSLGDGGSNTGELFF. The CDR3 DNA is TGTGCCAGCAGTTTGGGCGACGGGGGGTCGAACACCGGGGAGCTGTTTTTT. The genes are TRBV27 and TRBJ2-2; 7 bases match TRBD2. The junction had 7 bases not matched to a gene; V was cut back by 3 bases and J by 0 bases. The CDR3 consists of 17 residues. Germline V gene lookup returns CDR1 MNHEY and CDR2 SMNVEV (reference sequence).

The chain carries TRBV30 and TRBJ2-1; 8 bases agree with TRBD2. With V trimmed by 4 bases and J by 7 bases, 6 bases remained unmatched. CDR3 length: 13 residues. Germline CDR1 is GTSNPN and CDR2 is SVGIG (reference sequence). DNA for the CDR3: TGTGCCTGGACTTCCGGGGGGGCTAATGAGCAGTTCTTC. Translation: CAWTSGGANEQFF.

The rearrangement links TRBV30 to TRBJ2-2; D unclear. CDR3 length: 15 residues. Trimming shortened V by 7 bases and J by 3 bases, and 18 bases separated the two germline ends. Germline CDR1 is GTSNPN and CDR2 is SVGIG (reference sequence). CDR3 DNA: TGTGCCTTCAAGAGCTCACCCAAGGACACCGGGGAGCTGTTTTTT. It is translated as CAFKSSPKDTGELFF.

This clone has just one count. The rearrangement joins TRBV19 to TRBJ1-2; 7 bases match TRBD1. Germline lookup yields CDR1 LNHDA and CDR2 SQIVND (reference sequence). The CDR3 covers 12 residues. The trim removed 8 bases at V and 5 bases at J, leaving 5 bases unmatched. In nucleotides, the CDR3 is TGTGCCAGTTGGACAGGAGCTTATGGCTACACCTTC. Translating it yields CASWTGAYGYTF.

CDR3 sequence reads: CASSPEGGVETQYF. CDR3 nucleotides: TGTGCCAGCAGCCCCGAAGGGGGAGTAGAGACCCAGTACTTC. V and J are TRBV11-2 and TRBJ2-5; D perhaps matches TRBD1 (6 bases). Germline lookup yields CDR1 SGHAT and CDR2 FQNNGV. Trimming took 5 bases from V and 4 from J, leaving 14 bases between them. The CDR3 loop spans 14 amino acids.

The chain uses TRBV14 and TRBJ2-7, with D possibly matching TRBD2 (5 bases). V was pared by 4 bases and J by 6 bases, with 13 bases between. CDR1 and CDR2 (germline): SGHDN, FVKESK. The length of the CDR3 is 13 residues. This CDR3 is CASSRYGEVEQYF. CDR3 nucleotides: TGTGCCAGCAGCCGGTACGGGGAAGTCGAGCAGTACTTC.

The chain couples TRBV30 to TRBJ1-1; no clear D. V dropped 0 bases and J dropped 6 bases, with 5 bases sitting between them. Germline assignment: CDR1 GTSNPN and CDR2 SVGIG (reference sequence). This CDR3 is built from 11 residues. The CDR3 here is CAWSVSAEAFF. The CDR3 DNA sequence: TGTGCCTGGAGTGTAAGTGCTGAAGCTTTCTTT.

This clone was counted a single time. V is TRBV30 and J is TRBJ2-5; D perhaps matches TRBD2 (7 bases). CDR3 length: 14 residues. The ends were cut back, 0 bases at V and 5 bases at J, with 13 bases in the middle. Germline V gene data show CDR1 as GTSNPN and CDR2 as SVGIG (reference sequence). The CDR3 protein is CAWSVGGGAETQYF. DNA for the CDR3: TGTGCCTGGAGTGTTGGAGGGGGGGCGGAGACCCAGTACTTC.

This clone came up a few times. The chain links TRBV7-9 to TRBJ2-2, with 7 bases matching TRBD1. The CDR3 loop spans 15 amino acids. The V gene's germline CDR1 is SEHNR and CDR2 FQNEAQ (reference sequence). Germline trimming cut 5 bases from V and 5 bases from J; bases unmatched to any gene: 8. In DNA, the CDR3 is TGTGCCAGCAGCCTTAAAGGGGGCCCTACCGGGGAGCTGTTTTTT. Translation gives CASSLKGGPTGELFF.